This T cell receptor beta chain is from a study of T cells after yellow fever vaccination. Synthesis of TCR cDNA relied on 5'RACE template switching, which attached a universal primer site and UMIs. TCRdb redid the calling of the 5' RACE reads with MiXCR, one entry per CDR3 protein. The sample yields hundreds of thousands of distinct CDR3 sequences, 7% to 9% seen once. The CDR3 has 14 amino acids. Germline CDR1 reads SGHVS; CDR2 reads FQNEAQ. V was cut by 6 bases and J by 3 bases, with 15 bases left in between. This chain links TRBV7-8 with TRBJ2-7, with D tentatively TRBD1 (7 bases). Sequencing used PBMCs, obtained roughly 47 days after the first yellow fever vaccination. The TCR sequence derives from a man aged 18-30 years who received the YFV17D yellow fever vaccine. In DNA form, the CDR3 reads TGTGCCAGCAGTTCCTTTCAGGGGGGCTACGAGCAGTACTTC. Residues: CASSSFQGGYEQYF.